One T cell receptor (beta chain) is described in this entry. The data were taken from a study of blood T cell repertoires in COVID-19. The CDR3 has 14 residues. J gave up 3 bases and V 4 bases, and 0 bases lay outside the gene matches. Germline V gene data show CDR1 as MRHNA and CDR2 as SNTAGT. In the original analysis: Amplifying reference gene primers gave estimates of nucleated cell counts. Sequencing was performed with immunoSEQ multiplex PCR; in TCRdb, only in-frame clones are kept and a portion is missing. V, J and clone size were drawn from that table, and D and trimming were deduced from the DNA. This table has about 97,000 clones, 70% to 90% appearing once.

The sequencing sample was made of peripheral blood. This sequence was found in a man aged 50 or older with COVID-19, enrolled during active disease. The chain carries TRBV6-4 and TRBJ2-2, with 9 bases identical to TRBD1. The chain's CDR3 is CASSGTGDTGELFF. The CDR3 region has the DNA TGTGCCAGCAGTGGGACAGGGGACACCGGGGAGCTGTTTTTT.